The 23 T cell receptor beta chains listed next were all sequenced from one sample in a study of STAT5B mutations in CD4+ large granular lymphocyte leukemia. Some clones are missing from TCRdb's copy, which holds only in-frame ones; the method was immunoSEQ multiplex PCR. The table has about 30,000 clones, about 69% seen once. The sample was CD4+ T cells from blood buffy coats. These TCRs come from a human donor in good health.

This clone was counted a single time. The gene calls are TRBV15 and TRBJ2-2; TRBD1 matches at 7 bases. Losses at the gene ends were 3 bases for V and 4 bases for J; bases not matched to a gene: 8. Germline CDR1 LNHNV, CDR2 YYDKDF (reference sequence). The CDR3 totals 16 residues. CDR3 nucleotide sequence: TGTGCCACCAGCAGGGGCACAGGGGCGAGCACCGGGGAGCTGTTTTTT. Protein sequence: CATSRGTGASTGELFF.

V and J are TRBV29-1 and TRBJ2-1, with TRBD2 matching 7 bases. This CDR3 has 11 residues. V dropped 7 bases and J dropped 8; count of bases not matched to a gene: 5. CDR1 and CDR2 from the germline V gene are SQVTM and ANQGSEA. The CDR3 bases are TGCAGCGGGACTAGGGCTGATGAGCAGTTCTTC. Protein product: CSGTRADEQFF.

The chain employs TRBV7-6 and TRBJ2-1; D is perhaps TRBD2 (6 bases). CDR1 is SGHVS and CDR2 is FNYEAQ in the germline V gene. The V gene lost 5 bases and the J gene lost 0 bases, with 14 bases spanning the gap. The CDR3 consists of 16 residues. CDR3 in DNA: TGTGCCAGCAGCCCCCCGACCGGGAGCTCCTACAATGAGCAGTTCTTC. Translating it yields CASSPPTGSSYNEQFF.

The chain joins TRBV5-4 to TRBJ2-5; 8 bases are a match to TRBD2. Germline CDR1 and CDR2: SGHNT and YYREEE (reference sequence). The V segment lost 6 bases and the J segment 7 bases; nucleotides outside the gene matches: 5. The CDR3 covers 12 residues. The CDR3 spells CASTGRAGTQYF. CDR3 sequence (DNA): TGTGCCAGCACCGGGAGGGCTGGGACCCAGTACTTC.

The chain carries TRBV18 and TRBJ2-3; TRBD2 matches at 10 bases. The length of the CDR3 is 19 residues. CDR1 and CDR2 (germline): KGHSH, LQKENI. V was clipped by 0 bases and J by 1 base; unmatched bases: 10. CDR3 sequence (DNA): TGTGCCAGCTCACCACCAGCTAGCGGGAGAAAGGGCCGCACAGATACGCAGTATTTT. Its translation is CASSPPASGRKGRTDTQYF. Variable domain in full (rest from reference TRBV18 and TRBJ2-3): NAGVMQNPRHLVRRRGQEARLRCSPMKGHSHVYWYRQLPEEGLKFMVYLQKENIIDESGMPKERFSAEFPKEGPSILRIQQVVRGDSAAYFCASSPPASGRKGRTDTQYFGPGTRLTVL.

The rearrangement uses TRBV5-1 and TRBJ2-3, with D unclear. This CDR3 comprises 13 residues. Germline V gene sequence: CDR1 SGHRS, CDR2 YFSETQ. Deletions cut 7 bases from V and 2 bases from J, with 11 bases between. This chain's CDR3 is CASVDINTDTQYF. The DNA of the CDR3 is TGCGCCAGCGTCGACATAAACACAGATACGCAGTATTTT.

CDR3 sequence (DNA): TGTGCCAGCAGCCCTACCGTGGGCCTTAGCACAGATACGCAGTATTTT. Protein sequence: CASSPTVGLSTDTQYF. The chain combines TRBV4-2 with TRBJ2-3; no definite D call. The V gene's germline CDR1 is LGHNA and CDR2 YNFKEQ. CDR3 length equals 16 residues. Trimming took 4 bases from V and 0 from J, leaving 14 bases between them.

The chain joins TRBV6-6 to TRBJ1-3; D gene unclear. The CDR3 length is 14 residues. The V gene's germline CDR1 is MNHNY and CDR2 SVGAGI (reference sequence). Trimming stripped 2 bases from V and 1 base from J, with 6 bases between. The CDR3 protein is CASSYLGSGNTIYF. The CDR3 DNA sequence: TGTGCCAGCAGTTACCTGGGTTCTGGAAACACCATATATTTT.

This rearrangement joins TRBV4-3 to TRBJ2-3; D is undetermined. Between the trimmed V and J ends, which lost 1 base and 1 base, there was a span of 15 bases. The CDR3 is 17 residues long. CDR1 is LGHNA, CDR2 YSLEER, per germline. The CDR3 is CASSQGSAAPGTDTQYF. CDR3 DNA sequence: TGCGCCAGCAGCCAAGGCTCGGCAGCCCCGGGCACAGATACGCAGTATTTT.

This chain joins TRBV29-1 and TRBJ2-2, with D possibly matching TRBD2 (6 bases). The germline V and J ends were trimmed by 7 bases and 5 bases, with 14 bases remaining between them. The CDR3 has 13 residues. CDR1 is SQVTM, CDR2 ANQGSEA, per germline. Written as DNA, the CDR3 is TGCAGCGCAAGGACCGGGAGTACCGGGGAGCTGTTTTTT. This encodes CSARTGSTGELFF.

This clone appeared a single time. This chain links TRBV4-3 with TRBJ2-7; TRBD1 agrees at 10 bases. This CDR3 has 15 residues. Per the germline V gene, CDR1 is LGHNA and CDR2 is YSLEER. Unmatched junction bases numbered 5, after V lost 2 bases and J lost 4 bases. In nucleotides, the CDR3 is TGCGCCAGCAGCCAACAGGACAGGGGGTGGTACGAGCAGTACTTC. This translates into CASSQQDRGWYEQYF.

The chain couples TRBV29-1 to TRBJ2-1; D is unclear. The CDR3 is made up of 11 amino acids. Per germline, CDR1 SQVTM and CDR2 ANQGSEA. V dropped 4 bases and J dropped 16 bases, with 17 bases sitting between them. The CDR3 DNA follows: TGCAGCGTTGTCCCCGGGCAGGTGGCCTTCTTC. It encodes CSVVPGQVAFF.

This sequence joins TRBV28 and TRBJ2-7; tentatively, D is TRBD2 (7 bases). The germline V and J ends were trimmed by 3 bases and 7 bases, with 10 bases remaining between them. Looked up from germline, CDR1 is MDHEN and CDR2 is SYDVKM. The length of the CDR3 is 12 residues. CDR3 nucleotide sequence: TGTGCCAGCAGTTTGGGGGGGCTGGAGCAGTACTTC. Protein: CASSLGGLEQYF.

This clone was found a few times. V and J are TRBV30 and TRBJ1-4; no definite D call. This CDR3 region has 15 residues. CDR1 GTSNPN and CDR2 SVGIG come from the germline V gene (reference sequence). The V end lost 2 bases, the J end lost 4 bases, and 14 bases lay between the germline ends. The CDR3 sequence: CAWSPWAADNEKLFF. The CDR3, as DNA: TGTGCCTGGAGTCCCTGGGCAGCAGATAATGAAAAACTGTTTTTT.

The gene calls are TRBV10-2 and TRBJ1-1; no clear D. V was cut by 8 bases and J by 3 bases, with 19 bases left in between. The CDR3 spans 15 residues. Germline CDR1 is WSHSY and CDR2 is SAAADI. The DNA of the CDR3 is TGCGCCAGCGCCCCCCGGGAGGGAGGGTACACTGAAGCTTTCTTT. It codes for CASAPREGGYTEAFF.

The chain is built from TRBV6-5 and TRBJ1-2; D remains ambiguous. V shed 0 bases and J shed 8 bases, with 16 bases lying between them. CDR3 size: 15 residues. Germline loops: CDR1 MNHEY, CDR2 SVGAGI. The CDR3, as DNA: TGTGCCAGCAGTTACTCGCCCACAGCCATTGGGGGCTACACCTTC. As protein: CASSYSPTAIGGYTF.

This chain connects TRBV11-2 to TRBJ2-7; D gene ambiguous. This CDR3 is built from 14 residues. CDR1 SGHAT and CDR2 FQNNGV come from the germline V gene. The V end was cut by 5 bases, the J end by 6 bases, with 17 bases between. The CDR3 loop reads CASSGDGIRTEQYF. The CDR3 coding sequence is TGTGCCAGCAGCGGAGACGGTATTAGAACCGAGCAGTACTTC.

CDR3 protein: CASSQDRGGAEGGYTF. The CDR3 DNA reads as TGCGCCAGCAGCCAAGATCGGGGGGGGGCTGAGGGTGGCTACACCTTC. The J gene is TRBJ1-2, the V gene TRBV4-1; possible D gene TRBD1, 6 bases. CDR1 and CDR2 from the germline V gene are MGHRA and YSYEKL. Trimming removed 0 bases at V and 7 bases at J, with 18 bases between. There are 16 residues in the CDR3.

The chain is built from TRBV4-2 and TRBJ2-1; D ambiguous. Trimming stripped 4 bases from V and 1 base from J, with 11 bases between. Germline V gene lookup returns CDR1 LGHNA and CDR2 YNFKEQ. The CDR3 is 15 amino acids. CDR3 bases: TGTGCCAGCAGCCGGGTAGCCGAATCCTACAATGAGCAGTTCTTC. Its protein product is CASSRVAESYNEQFF.

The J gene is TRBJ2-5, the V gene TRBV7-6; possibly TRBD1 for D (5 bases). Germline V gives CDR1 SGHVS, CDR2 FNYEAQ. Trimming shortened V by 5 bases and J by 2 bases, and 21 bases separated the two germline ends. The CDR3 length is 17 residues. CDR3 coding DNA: TGTGCCAGCAGCATAGACCCTACCAGGGCGGAACAAGAGACCCAGTACTTC. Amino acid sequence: CASSIDPTRAEQETQYF.

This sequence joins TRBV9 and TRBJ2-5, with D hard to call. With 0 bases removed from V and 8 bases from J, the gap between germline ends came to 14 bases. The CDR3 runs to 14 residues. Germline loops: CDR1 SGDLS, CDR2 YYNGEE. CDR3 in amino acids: CASSVASGQATQYF. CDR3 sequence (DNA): TGTGCCAGCAGCGTAGCTTCTGGCCAAGCCACCCAGTACTTC.

The CDR3: CASSLQGSGNTIYF. The CDR3 nucleotides are TGTGCCAGCAGTTTACAGGGCTCCGGAAACACCATATATTTT. The chain has TRBV28 and TRBJ1-3; TRBD1 might be the D (5 bases). This CDR3 region has 14 residues. Germline-derived CDR1 and CDR2 are MDHEN and SYDVKM. The ends were cut back, 2 bases at V and 4 bases at J, with 9 bases in the middle. Full variable domain (remainder filled in from reference TRBV28 and TRBJ1-3): DVKVTQSSRYLVKRTGEKVFLECVQDMDHENMFWYRQDPGLGLRLIYFSYDVKMKEKGDIPEGYSVSREKKERFSLILESASTNQTSMYLCASSLQGSGNTIYFGEGSWLTVV.

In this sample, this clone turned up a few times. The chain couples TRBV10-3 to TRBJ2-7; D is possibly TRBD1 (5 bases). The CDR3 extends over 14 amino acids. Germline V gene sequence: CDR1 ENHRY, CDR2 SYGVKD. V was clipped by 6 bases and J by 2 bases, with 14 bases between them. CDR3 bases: TGTGCCATCAGCGAGACGACAGAACCCTACGAGCAGTACTTC. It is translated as CAISETTEPYEQYF.